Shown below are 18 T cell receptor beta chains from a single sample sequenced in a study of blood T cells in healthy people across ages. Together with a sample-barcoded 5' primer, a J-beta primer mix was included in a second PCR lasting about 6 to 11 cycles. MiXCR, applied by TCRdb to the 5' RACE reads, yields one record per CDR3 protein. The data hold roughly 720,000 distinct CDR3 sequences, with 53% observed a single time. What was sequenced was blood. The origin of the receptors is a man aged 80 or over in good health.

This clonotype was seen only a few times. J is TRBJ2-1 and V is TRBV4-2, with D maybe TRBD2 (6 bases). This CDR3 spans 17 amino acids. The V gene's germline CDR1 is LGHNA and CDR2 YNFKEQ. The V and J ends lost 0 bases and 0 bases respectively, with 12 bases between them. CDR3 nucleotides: TGTGCCAGCAGCCAAGAACCGGGAGCGGCCTCCTACAATGAGCAGTTCTTC. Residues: CASSQEPGAASYNEQFF.

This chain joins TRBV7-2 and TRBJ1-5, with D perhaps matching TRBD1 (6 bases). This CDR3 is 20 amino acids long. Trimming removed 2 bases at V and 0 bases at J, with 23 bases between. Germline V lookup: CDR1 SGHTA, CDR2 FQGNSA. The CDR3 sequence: CASSLMPLGSGAYSNQPQHF. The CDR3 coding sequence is TGTGCCAGCAGCTTAATGCCGTTGGGGTCAGGGGCTTATAGCAATCAGCCCCAGCATTTT.

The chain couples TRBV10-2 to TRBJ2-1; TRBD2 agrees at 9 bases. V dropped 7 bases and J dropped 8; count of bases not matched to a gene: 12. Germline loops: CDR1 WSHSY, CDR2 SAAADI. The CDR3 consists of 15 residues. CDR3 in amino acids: CASTPGTSNSDEQFF. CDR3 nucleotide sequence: TGCGCCAGCACCCCCGGGACTAGCAACTCGGATGAGCAGTTCTTC.

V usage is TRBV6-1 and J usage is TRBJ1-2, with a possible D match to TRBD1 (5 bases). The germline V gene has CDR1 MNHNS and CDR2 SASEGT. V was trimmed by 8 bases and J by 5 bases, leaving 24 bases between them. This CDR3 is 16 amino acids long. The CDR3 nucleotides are TGTGCCAGCGGAGGGCCCAGGGACTCTCCTCCTTATGGCTACACCTTC. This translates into CASGGPRDSPPYGYTF.

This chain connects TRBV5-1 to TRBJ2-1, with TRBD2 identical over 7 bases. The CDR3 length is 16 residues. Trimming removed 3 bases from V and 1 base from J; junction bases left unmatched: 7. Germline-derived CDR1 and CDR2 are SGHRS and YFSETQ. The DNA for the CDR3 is TGCGCCAGCAGCTCGTCCACGGGACTATCCTACAATGAGCAGTTCTTC. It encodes CASSSSTGLSYNEQFF. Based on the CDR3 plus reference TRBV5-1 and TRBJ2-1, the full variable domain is KAGVTQTPRYLIKTRGQQVTLSCSPISGHRSVSWYQQTPGQGLQFLFEYFSETQRNKGNFPGRFSGRQFSNSRSEMNVSTLELGDSALYLCASSSSTGLSYNEQFFGPGTRLTVL.

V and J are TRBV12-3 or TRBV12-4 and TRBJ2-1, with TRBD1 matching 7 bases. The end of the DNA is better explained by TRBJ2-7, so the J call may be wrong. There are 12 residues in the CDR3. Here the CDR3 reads CASSYHRGEQYF. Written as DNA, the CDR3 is TGTGCCAGCAGTTACCACAGGGGCGAGCAGTACTTC.

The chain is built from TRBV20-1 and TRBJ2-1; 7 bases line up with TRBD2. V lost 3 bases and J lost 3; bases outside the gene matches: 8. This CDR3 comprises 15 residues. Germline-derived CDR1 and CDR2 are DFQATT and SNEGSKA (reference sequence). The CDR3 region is CSASPPAGDYNEQFF. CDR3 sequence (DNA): TGCAGTGCTAGCCCGCCGGCGGGGGACTACAATGAGCAGTTCTTC.

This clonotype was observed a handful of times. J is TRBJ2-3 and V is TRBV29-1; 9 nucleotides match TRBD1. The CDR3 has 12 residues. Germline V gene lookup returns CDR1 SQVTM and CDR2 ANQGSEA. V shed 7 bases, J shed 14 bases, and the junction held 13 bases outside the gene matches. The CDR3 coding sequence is TGCAGCGCCGTACAGGGGGCCAGATACGCGTATTTT. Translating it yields CSAVQGARYAYF.

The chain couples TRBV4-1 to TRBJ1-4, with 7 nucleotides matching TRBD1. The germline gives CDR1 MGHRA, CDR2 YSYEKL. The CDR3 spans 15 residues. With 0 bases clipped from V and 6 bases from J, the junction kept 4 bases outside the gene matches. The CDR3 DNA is TGCGCCAGCAGCCAAGAGACAGGGAGGGATGAAAAACTGTTTTTT. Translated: CASSQETGRDEKLFF.

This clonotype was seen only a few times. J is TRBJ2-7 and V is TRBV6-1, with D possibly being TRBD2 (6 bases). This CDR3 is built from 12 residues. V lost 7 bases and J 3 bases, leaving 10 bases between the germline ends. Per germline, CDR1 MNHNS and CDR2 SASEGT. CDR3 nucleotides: TGTGCCAGCACCGGGACTGTCTACGAGCAGTACTTC. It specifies CASTGTVYEQYF.

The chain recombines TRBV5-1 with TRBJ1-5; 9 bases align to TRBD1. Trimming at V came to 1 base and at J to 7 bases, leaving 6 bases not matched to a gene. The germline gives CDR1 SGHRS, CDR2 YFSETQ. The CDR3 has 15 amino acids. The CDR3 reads CASSLTGGSGQPQHF. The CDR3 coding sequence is TGCGCCAGCAGCTTGACAGGGGGCTCAGGCCAGCCCCAGCATTTT.

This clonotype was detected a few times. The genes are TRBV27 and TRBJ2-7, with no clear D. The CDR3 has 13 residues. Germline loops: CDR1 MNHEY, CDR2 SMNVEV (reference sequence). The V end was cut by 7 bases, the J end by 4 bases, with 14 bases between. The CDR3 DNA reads TGTGCCAGCAAACCGGCAGTTTCATACGAGCAGTACTTC. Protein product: CASKPAVSYEQYF.

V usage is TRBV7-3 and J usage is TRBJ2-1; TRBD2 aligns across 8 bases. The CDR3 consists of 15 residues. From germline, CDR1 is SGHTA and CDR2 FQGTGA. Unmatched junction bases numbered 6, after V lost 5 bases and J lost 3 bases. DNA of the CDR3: TGTGCCAGCAGCCCCACGGGACTAGGCTACAATGAGCAGTTCTTC. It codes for CASSPTGLGYNEQFF.

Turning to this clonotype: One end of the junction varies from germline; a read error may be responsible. Here the CDR3 reads CAILRGVAPSGTNVLTF. The CDR3 coding sequence is TGTGCCATCCTAAGAGGGGTGGCTCCCTCTGGGACCAACGTCCTGACTTTC. The chain has TRBV10-3 and TRBJ2-6, with D perhaps being TRBD1 or TRBD2 (5 bases each). Germline CDR1 and CDR2: ENHRY and SYGVKD. This CDR3 comprises 17 residues.

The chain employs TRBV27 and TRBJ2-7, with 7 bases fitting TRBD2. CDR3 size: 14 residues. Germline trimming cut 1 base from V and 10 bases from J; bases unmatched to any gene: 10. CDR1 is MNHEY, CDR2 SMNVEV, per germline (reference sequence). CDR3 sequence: CASSLYGSGETQYF. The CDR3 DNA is TGTGCCAGCAGTTTATACGGGAGCGGGGAGACTCAGTACTTC.

CDR3 DNA: TGTGCCAGCAGCTTGGGGGGAGCGGTGGGTGCCAAAAACATTCAGTACTTC. Translation: CASSLGGAVGAKNIQYF. The chain joins TRBV5-4 to TRBJ2-4, with D possibly matching TRBD2 (5 bases). Germline V CDR1 and CDR2: SGHNT, YYREEE (reference sequence). V lost 0 bases and J 1 base, leaving 14 bases between the germline ends. The CDR3 is 17 residues long. Together with reference TRBV5-4 and TRBJ2-4, the CDR3 gives the full variable domain: ETGVTQSPTHLIKTRGQQVTLRCSSQSGHNTVSWYQQALGQGPQFIFQYYREEENGRGNFPPRFSGLQFPNYSSELNVNALELDDSALYLCASSLGGAVGAKNIQYFGAGTRLSVL.

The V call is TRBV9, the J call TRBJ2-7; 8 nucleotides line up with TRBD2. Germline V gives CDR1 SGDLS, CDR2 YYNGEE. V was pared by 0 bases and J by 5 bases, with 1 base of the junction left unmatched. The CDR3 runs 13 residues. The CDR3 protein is CASSVGAGDEQYF. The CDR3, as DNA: TGTGCCAGCAGCGTAGGAGCGGGGGACGAGCAGTACTTC.

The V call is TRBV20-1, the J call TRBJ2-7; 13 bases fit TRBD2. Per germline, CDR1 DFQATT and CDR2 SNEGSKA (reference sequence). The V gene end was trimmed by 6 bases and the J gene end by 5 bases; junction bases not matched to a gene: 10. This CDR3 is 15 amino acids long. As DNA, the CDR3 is TGCAGTGCCCTAGCCGGACTAGCGGGAGTCAACGAGCAGTACTTC. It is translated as CSALAGLAGVNEQYF.